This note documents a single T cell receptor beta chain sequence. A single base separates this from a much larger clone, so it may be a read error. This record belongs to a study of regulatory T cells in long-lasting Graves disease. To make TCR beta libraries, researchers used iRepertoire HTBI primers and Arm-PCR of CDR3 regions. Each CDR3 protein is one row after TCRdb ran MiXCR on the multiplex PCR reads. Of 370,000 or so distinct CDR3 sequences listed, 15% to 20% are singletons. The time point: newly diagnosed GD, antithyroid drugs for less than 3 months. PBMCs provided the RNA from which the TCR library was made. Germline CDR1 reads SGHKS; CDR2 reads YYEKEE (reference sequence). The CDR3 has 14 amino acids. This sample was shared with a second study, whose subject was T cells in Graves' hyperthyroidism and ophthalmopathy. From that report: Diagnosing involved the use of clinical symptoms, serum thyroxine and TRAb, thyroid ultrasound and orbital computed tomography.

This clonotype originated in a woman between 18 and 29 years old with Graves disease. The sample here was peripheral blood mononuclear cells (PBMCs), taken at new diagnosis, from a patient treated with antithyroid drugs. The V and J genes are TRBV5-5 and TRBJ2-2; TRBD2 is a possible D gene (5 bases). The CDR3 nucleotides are TGTGCCAGCAGCGAAGGGATCGGCACCGGGGAGCTGTCTTTT. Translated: CASSEGIGTGELSF.